The clone carrying this TCR beta chain was found many times. A single record per CDR3 protein comes from TCRdb applying MiXCR to the RACE reads. The data show some 93,000 distinct CDR3 sequences, roughly 8% seen once. These data come from a study of human T cells and chemical hapten exposure. The CDR3 is made up of 18 amino acids. Looked up from germline, CDR1 is MDHEN and CDR2 is SYDVKM. The J segment lost 0 bases and the V segment lost 3 bases, leaving 6 bases of the junction unmatched. Described time point: healthy volunteer bleed at 2 weeks. Whole blood, unfractionated, served as the material for total RNA extraction.

This chain connects TRBV28 to TRBJ2-6, with TRBD2 matching 9 bases. This TCR came from a female donor in good health. Some clones in this sample may be carry-over from other donors' samples. The sample taken for sequencing was whole blood. The CDR3 reads CASSFNLAGRSGANVLTF. The CDR3 DNA follows: TGTGCCAGCAGTTTCAACCTAGCGGGACGCTCTGGGGCCAACGTCCTGACTTTC.